One and the same sample provided the 22 T cell receptor beta chains below, sequenced in a study of regulatory T cells in long-lasting Graves disease. Library construction for TCR beta used iRepertoire HTBI primers and Arm-PCR of CDR3 regions. A single record per CDR3 protein comes from TCRdb applying MiXCR to the multiplex PCR reads. This sample yields roughly 430,000 distinct CDR3 sequences, of which 15% to 20% are seen a single time; over 8.5% belongs to the top ten. As for time point: newly diagnosed GD, antithyroid drugs for less than 3 months. There was RNA extracted from PBMCs, and the TCR library was made from it. The same specimen was also included in a second study, on T cells in Graves' hyperthyroidism and ophthalmopathy.

Here the sequenced sample was peripheral blood mononuclear cells (PBMCs), taken at new diagnosis, from a patient treated with antithyroid drugs. Every receptor here comes from a woman under 40 with Graves disease.

The chain joins TRBV19 to TRBJ1-5; D is perhaps TRBD1 (5 bases). V shed 5 bases and J shed 9 bases, with 29 bases lying between them. CDR3 length: 18 residues. Germline V gene sequence: CDR1 LNHDA, CDR2 SQIVND (reference sequence). CDR3 DNA: TGTGCCAGTAGTCCCACCCGATCGGGACTCACGATAGGGTCGCCCCAGCATTTT. Translated, it gives CASSPTRSGLTIGSPQHF.

This clonotype came up many times. The chain has TRBV28 and TRBJ2-1; D uncertain. The germline V and J ends were trimmed by 7 bases and 4 bases, with 17 bases remaining between them. CDR1 is MDHEN, CDR2 SYDVKM, per germline. The CDR3 is 15 residues long. CDR3 sequence (DNA): TGTGCCAGCAAGGTGGGAAGCTCCCGATACAATGAGCAGTTCTTC. Translated, it gives CASKVGSSRYNEQFF.

The chain links TRBV7-6 to TRBJ2-1; the match to TRBD2 covers 9 bases. Trimming cost V 5 bases and J 5 bases; bases outside gene matches: 10. CDR1 is SGHVS, CDR2 FNYEAQ, per germline. This CDR3 contains 16 residues. CDR3 sequence: CASSHGGGRADNEQFF. The CDR3 DNA reads TGTGCCAGCAGCCACGGGGGCGGGAGGGCCGACAATGAGCAGTTCTTC.

In its sample, this clonotype was seen many times. The chain employs TRBV10-3 and TRBJ2-6; 8 bases align to TRBD1. The V segment lost 4 bases and the J segment 0 bases; nucleotides outside the gene matches: 5. Germline CDR1 is ENHRY and CDR2 is SYGVKD. The CDR3 length is 17 residues. The CDR3 loop is CAISGTGWHSGANVLTF. CDR3 coding DNA: TGTGCCATCAGTGGGACAGGGTGGCACTCTGGGGCCAACGTCCTGACTTTC.

This clonotype was seen ten or more times. This rearrangement joins TRBV28 to TRBJ2-7, with D perhaps TRBD2 (6 bases). The V and J ends lost 4 bases and 1 base respectively, with 14 bases between them. Germline values: CDR1 MDHEN, CDR2 SYDVKM. The CDR3 spans 15 residues. The CDR3 region is CASSSSVGGSYEQYF. The CDR3 bases are TGTGCCAGCAGTTCCTCCGTAGGAGGGTCCTACGAGCAGTACTTC.

This clonotype has only a few counts. This chain links TRBV30 with TRBJ1-2; maybe TRBD1 (6 bases). V gave up 4 bases and J gave up 4 bases, with 16 bases separating them. This CDR3 contains 14 residues. Germline CDR1 is GTSNPN and CDR2 is SVGIG (reference sequence). The CDR3 loop is CAWTLGRGAYGYTF. CDR3 coding DNA: TGTGCCTGGACCTTGGGACGGGGGGCCTATGGCTACACCTTC.

V is TRBV7-9 and J is TRBJ2-1; D is ambiguous. The V end lost 5 bases, the J end lost 9 bases, and 14 bases lay between the germline ends. This CDR3 has 13 residues. Germline lookup yields CDR1 SEHNR and CDR2 FQNEAQ (reference sequence). CDR3 loop: CASSPNSLSEQFF. The DNA for the CDR3 is TGTGCCAGCAGCCCAAATAGTCTGTCTGAGCAGTTCTTC.

This clonotype was seen many times. The genes are TRBV12-3 or TRBV12-4 and TRBJ2-1, with D unresolved. The CDR3 is made up of 15 amino acids. Between the trimmed V and J ends, which lost 3 bases and 0 bases, there was a span of 9 bases. The CDR3 loop reads CASSFHTYSYNEQFF. The CDR3 DNA is TGTGCCAGCAGTTTCCACACATACTCCTACAATGAGCAGTTCTTC.

This clonotype was counted at least ten times. This rearrangement joins TRBV6-2 or TRBV6-3 to TRBJ1-5; 11 positions agree with TRBD1. Germline CDR1 MNHEY, CDR2 SVGEGT. J was trimmed by 3 bases and V by 9 bases; bases with no gene match: 10. This CDR3 contains 16 residues. The chain's CDR3 is CASSTGTGGFNQPQHF. The CDR3 DNA reads TGTGCCAGTTCGACCGGGACAGGGGGGTTCAATCAGCCCCAGCATTTT.

The sample holds many counts of this clonotype. J is TRBJ2-3 and V is TRBV27; 10 bases line up with TRBD2. The CDR3 spans 15 residues. J was trimmed by 2 bases and V by 6 bases; bases with no gene match: 5. Per the germline V gene, CDR1 is MNHEY and CDR2 is SMNVEV (reference sequence). The CDR3 DNA sequence: TGTGCCAGCAGCTCACTAGCGGGGTCCACAGATACGCAGTATTTT. Amino acid sequence: CASSSLAGSTDTQYF.

This clonotype came up many times. This chain connects TRBV2 to TRBJ1-5, with 9 bases identical to TRBD1. V was pared by 5 bases and J by 5 bases, with 7 bases of the junction left unmatched. CDR3 length equals 15 residues. Per the germline V gene, CDR1 is SNHLY and CDR2 is FYNNEI. CDR3 residues: CASSRPTGGDQPQHF. The CDR3 region has the DNA TGTGCCAGCAGTCGACCGACAGGGGGGGATCAGCCCCAGCATTTT.

There are a few counts of this clonotype. The chain combines TRBV20-1 with TRBJ2-7; 13 bases fit TRBD2. In germline, CDR1 is DFQATT, CDR2 SNEGSKA (reference sequence). The CDR3 covers 15 residues. V gave up 3 bases and J gave up 7 bases; unmatched junction bases: 9. CDR3 in DNA: TGCAGTGCTAGCCCGGGACTAGCGGGATTTAGAGAGCAGTACTTC. It is translated as CSASPGLAGFREQYF.

The chain combines TRBV30 with TRBJ2-1, with D tentatively TRBD2 (5 bases). The CDR3 has 14 amino acids. The germline CDR1 and CDR2 sequences are GTSNPN and SVGIG (reference sequence). The germline V and J ends were trimmed by 0 bases and 3 bases, with 9 bases remaining between them. The CDR3, as DNA: TGTGCCTGGAGTGTTAGCGCCATCTACAATGAGCAGTTCTTC. It encodes CAWSVSAIYNEQFF.

This clonotype was seen at least ten times. The chain has TRBV2 and TRBJ2-2, with 13 bases fitting TRBD2. Germline trimming cut 6 bases from V and 5 bases from J; bases unmatched to any gene: 6. The CDR3 consists of 16 residues. Germline loops: CDR1 SNHLY, CDR2 FYNNEI. The CDR3 nucleotides are TGTGCCAGCAGGGAACTAGCGGGAGGGAGGACCGGGGAGCTGTTTTTT. Encoded protein: CASRELAGGRTGELFF.

This clonotype was detected ten times or more. CDR3 sequence (DNA): TGTGCCAGCAGCCAGGTCCGAGGCGCCTACGAGCAGTACTTC. It specifies CASSQVRGAYEQYF. This chain links TRBV3-1 with TRBJ2-7; D gene uncertain. The germline V gene has CDR1 LGHDT and CDR2 YNNKEL (reference sequence). The length of the CDR3 is 14 residues. V dropped 3 bases and J dropped 2 bases, with 11 bases sitting between them.

This clonotype has at least ten counts. V usage is TRBV4-1 and J usage is TRBJ1-5; 9 nucleotides line up with TRBD1. Germline trimming cut 0 bases from V and 7 bases from J; bases unmatched to any gene: 7. The CDR3 totals 16 residues. From germline, CDR1 is MGHRA and CDR2 YSYEKL. As DNA, the CDR3 is TGCGCCAGCAGCCAAGACAGGACAGGGGATTTGCAGCCCCAGCATTTT. Protein: CASSQDRTGDLQPQHF.

This clonotype has a count of ten or more. The rearrangement joins TRBV20-1 to TRBJ2-7, with D possibly called TRBD1 or TRBD2 (6 bases each). The CDR3 has 13 residues. Germline V gene data show CDR1 as DFQATT and CDR2 as SNEGSKA (reference sequence). The ends were cut back, 3 bases at V and 3 bases at J, with 12 bases in the middle. CDR3 sequence reads: CSASTGTRYEQYF. In nucleotides, the CDR3 is TGCAGTGCTAGTACAGGGACTCGCTACGAGCAGTACTTC.

The chain links TRBV7-6 to TRBJ2-4, with 7 bases fitting TRBD2. CDR1 SGHVS and CDR2 FNYEAQ come from the germline V gene. The CDR3 covers 17 residues. Trimming cost V 5 bases and J 2 bases; bases outside gene matches: 12. The CDR3, as DNA: TGTGCCAGCAGCCGCTCCGCCGCGCGGGGGACCAAAAACATTCAGTACTTC. Protein product: CASSRSAARGTKNIQYF.

A remark on this clonotype: Since a much larger clone is just one base distant, this may be a read error. V is TRBV20-1 and J is TRBJ2-3; 14 nucleotides match TRBD2. Germline V gene lookup returns CDR1 DFQATT and CDR2 SNEGSKA (reference sequence). CDR3 length equals 15 residues. The CDR3 is CSARRKGLAGDMQYF. The CDR3 DNA reads TGCAGTGCTAGACGCAAGGGACTAGCGGGAGATATGCAGTATTTT.

This clonotype was found many times. The CDR3 nucleotides read TGTGCCAGCAGTTTACATGGCGGGAGGGACAACAATGAGCAGTTCTTC. Translation: CASSLHGGRDNNEQFF. The V gene is TRBV27, the J gene TRBJ2-1, with TRBD2 matching over 9 bases. Germline-derived CDR1 and CDR2 are MNHEY and SMNVEV (reference sequence). The CDR3 consists of 16 residues. Germline trimming cut 2 bases from V and 5 bases from J; bases unmatched to any gene: 7.

Many counts were recorded for this clonotype. The V call is TRBV6-5, the J call TRBJ2-7; D gene uncertain. This CDR3 spans 15 amino acids. Germline V gene sequence: CDR1 MNHEY, CDR2 SVGAGI. V lost 2 bases and J 2 bases, leaving 13 bases between the germline ends. In DNA form, the CDR3 reads TGTGCCAGCAGTTACCTTACCGGACGGACCTACGAGCAGTACTTC. Translation gives CASSYLTGRTYEQYF.

This clonotype was observed at least ten times. Germline is not matched at one junction end, which may reflect a read error. The chain links TRBV7-7 to TRBJ1-6; D not certain. Germline V lookup: CDR1 SSHAT, CDR2 FNYEAQ (reference sequence). The CDR3 runs 15 residues. The DNA for the CDR3 is TGTGCTAGCAGCTTCCAACCGATGAAGGGTTCACCCCTCCACTTT. This translates into CASSFQPMKGSPLHF.